A single sample is the source of the 31 T cell receptor beta chains below, sequenced in a study of shared clonotypes between healthy human individuals. Assay used: immunoSEQ multiplex PCR; TCRdb lists only in-frame clones, some missing. This repertoire shows about 700,000 clones, roughly 94% found once; its top ten account for about 24%. Terminally differentiated effector memory CD45RA+ cells were excluded by CCR7 positive selection of CD45RO-negative cells. The sequenced sample was naive CD8+ T cells sorted from blood. The receptors originated from a young man in good health.

The rearrangement uses TRBV9 and TRBJ2-3, with D possibly matching TRBD2 (5 bases). V lost 0 bases and J 0 bases, leaving 8 bases between the germline ends. Germline V gives CDR1 SGDLS, CDR2 YYNGEE. This CDR3 has 15 amino acids. This CDR3 is CASSVDGISTDTQYF. DNA for the CDR3: TGTGCCAGCAGCGTAGACGGGATTAGCACAGATACGCAGTATTTT.

This chain uses TRBV7-9 with TRBJ2-3, with a possible D match to TRBD1 (5 bases). The CDR3 spans 17 residues. Trimming stripped 1 base from V and 5 bases from J, with 19 bases between. CDR1 is SEHNR and CDR2 is FQNEAQ in the germline V gene (reference sequence). The CDR3 reads CASSLVGQGPILDTQYF. Written as DNA, the CDR3 is TGTGCCAGCAGCTTAGTTGGGCAGGGCCCCATTTTAGATACGCAGTATTTT.

The rearrangement uses TRBV10-3 and TRBJ2-1, with D perhaps TRBD2 (7 bases). CDR1 is ENHRY, CDR2 SYGVKD, per germline. The CDR3 is 16 residues long. Trimming removed 4 bases from V and 5 bases from J, with 18 bases in between. The CDR3 here is CAISVGGGGRDNEQFF. CDR3 in DNA: TGTGCCATCAGTGTTGGGGGAGGGGGGCGAGACAATGAGCAGTTCTTC.

The chain combines TRBV21-1 with TRBJ2-7; no DNA check was done on the table's D call, TRBD2. TRBV21-1 is a recognized pseudogene. This CDR3 is built from 14 residues. CDR3 nucleotide sequence: TGTGCCAGCAGCAATAGCGGGAGGGCCGGTCAGCAGTACTTC. Translated: CASSNSGRAGQQYF.

This chain uses TRBV6-1 with TRBJ2-5; D not resolved. This CDR3 contains 13 residues. Trimming removed 3 bases from V and 2 bases from J, with 7 bases in between. Germline V gives CDR1 MNHNS, CDR2 SASEGT. The CDR3 coding sequence is TGTGCCAGCAGTGACAGAAGTCAAGAGACCCAGTACTTC. Translated: CASSDRSQETQYF.

The chain is built from TRBV27 and TRBJ2-5, with 10 nucleotides matching TRBD2. The CDR3 covers 14 residues. The V and J ends lost 6 bases and 7 bases, in that order; junction bases with no gene match: 8. Germline CDR1 is MNHEY and CDR2 is SMNVEV (reference sequence). The CDR3 region is CASRASGSQVTQYF. The CDR3 nucleotides are TGTGCCAGCAGAGCTAGCGGGAGTCAGGTGACCCAGTACTTC.

V and J are TRBV7-3 and TRBJ2-1, with 7 bases fitting TRBD1. The germline V gene has CDR1 SGHTA and CDR2 FQGTGA. This CDR3 comprises 13 residues. V was clipped by 5 bases and J by 7 bases; unmatched bases: 5. The CDR3 loop is CASSPTTGNEQFF. CDR3 sequence (DNA): TGTGCCAGCAGCCCGACGACAGGGAATGAGCAGTTCTTC.

The V gene is TRBV7-2, the J gene TRBJ2-7; no clear D. V was trimmed by 1 base and J by 0 bases, leaving 19 bases between them. The V gene's germline CDR1 is SGHTA and CDR2 FQGNSA. The CDR3 is 18 amino acids. The DNA for the CDR3 is TGTGCCAGCAGCTTAGATCCCCGGTCCGCCCATCGCTCCTACGAGCAGTACTTC. It encodes CASSLDPRSAHRSYEQYF.

The rearrangement joins TRBV7-7 to TRBJ2-3, with a possible D match to TRBD2 (6 bases). V was cut by 2 bases and J by 1 base, with 13 bases left in between. The CDR3 extends over 16 amino acids. The germline V gene has CDR1 SSHAT and CDR2 FNYEAQ (reference sequence). The CDR3 region is CASSLYTGVGTDTQYF. The CDR3 DNA sequence: TGTGCCAGCAGCTTATACACGGGAGTGGGCACAGATACGCAGTATTTT.

This sequence joins TRBV30 and TRBJ2-7, with D perhaps matching TRBD1 or TRBD2 (5 bases each). The CDR3 extends over 12 amino acids. The germline V gene encodes CDR1 GTSNPN and CDR2 SVGIG (reference sequence). Trimming left V 8 bases short and J 0 bases short, with 11 bases between. CDR3 nucleotides: TGTGCCGGGGCACGGGGCTCCTACGAGCAGTACTTC. It is translated as CAGARGSYEQYF.

The rearrangement joins TRBV25-1 to TRBJ2-3; 12 nucleotides align to TRBD1. This CDR3 has 17 amino acids. Trimming removed 3 bases from V and 5 bases from J; junction bases left unmatched: 9. Germline V lookup: CDR1 MGHDK, CDR2 SYGVNS. The CDR3 region is CASSDIPGQGAEDTQYF. The CDR3 DNA follows: TGTGCCAGCAGTGACATACCGGGACAGGGGGCCGAAGATACGCAGTATTTT.

V and J are TRBV9 and TRBJ2-7, with 7 bases aligning to TRBD2. Unmatched junction bases numbered 21, after V lost 4 bases and J lost 5 bases. Germline CDR1 reads SGDLS; CDR2 reads YYNGEE. The length of the CDR3 is 18 residues. In DNA form, the CDR3 reads TGTGCCAGCAGCCCCCAGTATGAAGCGGGAACCATCCCTGACGAGCAGTACTTC. Translated, it gives CASSPQYEAGTIPDEQYF.

This clone occurred once. V and J are TRBV11-3 and TRBJ2-1; TRBD2 matches 7 bases. CDR1 and CDR2 from the germline V gene are SGHNT and YENEEA. Trimming cost V 6 bases and J 4 bases; bases outside gene matches: 9. This CDR3 has 15 residues. The CDR3 loop reads CASSPRSSGYNEQFF. The CDR3 DNA follows: TGTGCCAGCAGTCCGAGGTCTAGCGGATACAATGAGCAGTTCTTC.

This clone was observed once. This sequence joins TRBV6-1 and TRBJ2-3; possible D gene TRBD1, 5 bases. V was trimmed by 1 base and J by 1 base, leaving 18 bases between them. Germline assignment: CDR1 MNHNS and CDR2 SASEGT. The CDR3 is made up of 18 amino acids. For the CDR3, the DNA is TGTGCCAGCAGTGAAGTGGCAGGGCTCGTAGTCCGCACAGATACGCAGTATTTT. Its translation is CASSEVAGLVVRTDTQYF.

CDR3 residues: CASSDFPGTSGYNEQFF. In DNA, the CDR3 is TGTGCCAGCAGTGACTTCCCGGGGACTAGCGGTTACAATGAGCAGTTCTTC. The rearrangement links TRBV6-4 to TRBJ2-1; 11 positions match TRBD2. The CDR3 sequence is 17 residues long. Germline values: CDR1 MRHNA, CDR2 SNTAGT. Losses at the gene ends were 1 base for V and 4 bases for J; bases not matched to a gene: 6.

J is TRBJ1-1 and V is TRBV4-1, with 8 bases that match TRBD1. Germline CDR1 and CDR2: MGHRA and YSYEKL. The CDR3 is made up of 18 amino acids. V trimming: 0 bases; J trimming: 5 bases; junction bases outside the gene matches: 14. For the CDR3, the DNA is TGCGCCAGCAGCCAAGATCACGGGGCAGGGGGCTTTAAGACTGAAGCTTTCTTT. It translates to CASSQDHGAGGFKTEAFF.

The rearrangement links TRBV7-9 to TRBJ2-1; D ambiguous. The CDR3 runs to 16 residues. Germline assignment: CDR1 SEHNR and CDR2 FQNEAQ (reference sequence). V lost 5 bases and J lost 6, with 20 bases in between. CDR3: CASSTPPLVLSNEQFF. For the CDR3, the DNA is TGTGCCAGCAGCACCCCACCGCTAGTATTATCCAATGAGCAGTTCTTC.

In nucleotides, the CDR3 is TGTGCCAGCACCGTTGGCTACGAGCAGTACTTC. Amino acid sequence: CASTVGYEQYF. The chain is built from TRBV11-2 and TRBJ2-7; D unresolved. This CDR3 contains 11 residues. Trimming left V 7 bases short and J 3 bases short, with 7 bases between. CDR1 and CDR2 from the germline V gene are SGHAT and FQNNGV.

V gene TRBV28 combines with J gene TRBJ2-7, with D tentatively TRBD2 (7 bases). Trimming pared 6 bases from V and 3 bases from J, leaving 18 bases between. Germline lookup yields CDR1 MDHEN and CDR2 SYDVKM. This CDR3 is 15 amino acids long. The DNA of the CDR3 is TGTGCCAGCAGCGGGGGGCAGAGGGGATACTACGAGCAGTACTTC. Translating gives CASSGGQRGYYEQYF. The full variable domain, rest sourced from reference TRBV28 and TRBJ2-7, is DVKVTQSSRYLVKRTGEKVFLECVQDMDHENMFWYRQDPGLGLRLIYFSYDVKMKEKGDIPEGYSVSREKKERFSLILESASTNQTSMYLCASSGGQRGYYEQYFGPGTRLTVT.

This chain joins TRBV5-5 and TRBJ2-1; TRBD2 aligns across 12 bases. After removal of 4 bases from V and 7 bases from J, the junction contained 9 bases not matched to a gene. The CDR3 contains 16 residues. The germline CDR1 and CDR2 sequences are SGHKS and YYEKEE (reference sequence). CDR3 DNA sequence: TGTGCCAGCAGCCCCTGGACTAGCGGGACTTCGAATGAGCAGTTCTTC. Its protein is CASSPWTSGTSNEQFF.

About this clone: Other DNA sequences in this specimen translate into the identical CDR3. The V call is TRBV19, the J call TRBJ2-7; 9 bases are a match to TRBD1. The germline V gene has CDR1 LNHDA and CDR2 SQIVND (reference sequence). The ends lost 5 bases at V and 0 bases at J; junction bases unmatched: 2. The CDR3 extends over 14 amino acids. Here the CDR3 reads CASSSGQGSYEQYF. The CDR3 DNA sequence: TGTGCCAGTAGTTCGGGACAGGGCTCCTACGAGCAGTACTTC.

This chain connects TRBV6-1 to TRBJ1-4; D not resolved. Trimming stripped 2 bases from V and 4 bases from J, with 5 bases between. Germline CDR1 reads MNHNS; CDR2 reads SASEGT. The CDR3 spans 13 residues. CDR3 bases: TGTGCCAGCAGTGAAAGGGATAATGAAAAACTGTTTTTT. It encodes CASSERDNEKLFF.

This CDR3 reads CASSATGASTTAQFF. The CDR3 region has the DNA TGCGCCAGCAGTGCTACCGGAGCAAGTACAACGGCGCAGTTCTTC. The chain combines TRBV10-1 with TRBJ2-1; D is unresolved. Trimming took 4 bases from V and 12 from J, leaving 22 bases between them. Germline values: CDR1 WNHNN, CDR2 SYGVQD (reference sequence). The CDR3 consists of 15 residues.

This chain connects TRBV27 to TRBJ1-2; TRBD1 matches 8 bases. The CDR3 loop spans 13 amino acids. CDR1 is MNHEY, CDR2 SMNVEV, per germline (reference sequence). V dropped 3 bases and J dropped 4; count of bases not matched to a gene: 1. The CDR3 spells CASSFGQGYGYTF. Here the CDR3 DNA reads TGTGCCAGCAGTTTTGGACAGGGCTATGGCTACACCTTC.

V is TRBV5-6 and J is TRBJ1-5; 7 bases line up with TRBD1. The CDR3 runs 17 residues. Losses at the gene ends were 0 bases for V and 3 bases for J; bases not matched to a gene: 9. In germline, CDR1 is SGHDT, CDR2 YYEEEE. CDR3 residues: CASSLAGQLSFNQPQHF. CDR3 coding DNA: TGTGCCAGCAGCTTGGCGGGACAGCTAAGTTTCAATCAGCCCCAGCATTTT.

The genes are TRBV13 and TRBJ2-2; the D is unclear. The V gene lost 5 bases and the J gene lost 2 bases, with 12 bases spanning the gap. This CDR3 has 15 amino acids. In germline, CDR1 is PRHDT, CDR2 FYEKMQ (reference sequence). The CDR3 loop is CASSPPRANTGELFF. In nucleotides, the CDR3 is TGTGCCAGCAGCCCGCCCCGGGCAAACACCGGGGAGCTGTTTTTT.

The chain recombines TRBV29-1 with TRBJ2-3; 8 bases are shared with TRBD1. This CDR3 region has 14 residues. V lost 6 bases to trimming and J lost 6 bases; unmatched junction nucleotides: 11. The germline V gene has CDR1 SQVTM and CDR2 ANQGSEA. CDR3 bases: TGCAGCGTAGGTGCAGGGGGCCGATTTGATACGCAGTATTTT. Protein: CSVGAGGRFDTQYF.

V gene TRBV4-1 combines with J gene TRBJ1-5, with no clear D. The CDR3 runs 15 residues. Germline CDR1 is MGHRA and CDR2 is YSYEKL. V lost 0 bases and J lost 2, with 8 bases in between. The CDR3 sequence is CASSQDPARNQPQHF. The CDR3 DNA reads TGCGCCAGCAGCCAAGACCCAGCTCGCAATCAGCCCCAGCATTTT.

The CDR3 DNA sequence: TGTGCCAGCAGCGCTGGGACAGGCTCTGGAAACACCATATATTTT. Translated: CASSAGTGSGNTIYF. The chain carries TRBV5-4 and TRBJ1-3; 8 positions match TRBD1. The V segment lost 4 bases and the J segment 0 bases; nucleotides outside the gene matches: 3. The CDR3 consists of 15 residues. CDR1 and CDR2 from the germline V gene are SGHNT and YYREEE (reference sequence).

V usage is TRBV5-1 and J usage is TRBJ2-4; D might be TRBD2 (6 bases). The germline CDR1 and CDR2 sequences are SGHRS and YFSETQ. This CDR3 has 17 residues. V dropped 0 bases and J dropped 3 bases, with 16 bases sitting between them. The CDR3 here is CASSLEGGAPVKNIQYF. CDR3 nucleotide sequence: TGCGCCAGCAGCTTGGAGGGCGGGGCACCAGTCAAAAACATTCAGTACTTC.

The rearrangement joins TRBV11-3 to TRBJ1-1; D possibly corresponds to TRBD1 (5 bases). Per the germline V gene, CDR1 is SGHNT and CDR2 is YENEEA. The V end was cut by 5 bases, the J end by 6 bases, with 13 bases between. CDR3 length equals 13 residues. This CDR3 reads CASSVGGLSEAFF. The CDR3 DNA reads as TGTGCCAGCAGCGTCGGGGGATTGTCTGAAGCTTTCTTT.